One sample yielded the 6 T cell receptor beta chains listed below, sequenced in a study of brain T cells in children with intractable seizures. Sequenced by immunoSEQ multiplex PCR; TCRdb stores in-frame clones only, minus some. Of 50,000 to 80,000 clones in the sample, approximately 95% were seen once. The sequencing here drew on peripheral blood, taken at surgery. The receptors here all came from a boy younger than two with focal cortical dysplasia and intractable seizures.

V usage is TRBV27 and J usage is TRBJ2-7, with 8 positions matching TRBD1. From germline, CDR1 is MNHEY and CDR2 SMNVEV (reference sequence). There are 14 residues in the CDR3. After removal of 3 bases from V and 4 bases from J, the junction contained 5 bases not matched to a gene. The CDR3 DNA reads as TGTGCCAGCAGTTTCAGTGACAGGGGATACGAGCAGTACTTC. It specifies CASSFSDRGYEQYF.

The gene calls are TRBV6-5 and TRBJ2-7, with 7 nucleotides matching TRBD1. The CDR3 runs to 11 residues. CDR1 is MNHEY, CDR2 SVGAGI, per germline. V dropped 8 bases and J dropped 2; count of bases not matched to a gene: 0. CDR3 sequence: CASGTAYEQYF. CDR3 bases: TGTGCCAGCGGGACAGCCTACGAGCAGTACTTC.

The chain couples TRBV3-1 (or the pseudogene TRBV3-2) to TRBJ1-1, with D unclear. The CDR3 sequence is 14 residues long. Germline V lookup: CDR1 LGHDT, CDR2 YNNKEL (reference sequence). Between the trimmed V and J ends, which lost 2 bases and 0 bases, there was a span of 7 bases. In DNA form, the CDR3 reads TGTGCCAGCAGCCAACAGGCTATGAACACTGAAGCTTTCTTT. Translation gives CASSQQAMNTEAFF.

The chain uses TRBV11-2 and TRBJ2-3, with D tentatively TRBD1 (5 bases). The CDR3 contains 16 residues. CDR1 SGHAT and CDR2 FQNNGV come from the germline V gene. V was clipped by 5 bases and J by 0 bases, with 15 bases between them. DNA for the CDR3: TGTGCCAGCAGCCCAGACAGCGCTCCTAGCACAGATACGCAGTATTTT. Protein product: CASSPDSAPSTDTQYF.

The CDR3 loop is CASSHRQPSGTYEQYF. The CDR3 coding sequence is TGTGCCAGCAGCCACAGACAACCTAGCGGAACCTACGAGCAGTACTTC. The V and J genes are TRBV13 and TRBJ2-7, with 7 bases fitting TRBD2. The trim removed 5 bases at V and 2 bases at J, leaving 12 bases unmatched. Germline lookup yields CDR1 PRHDT and CDR2 FYEKMQ (reference sequence). This CDR3 comprises 16 residues.

This rearrangement joins TRBV10-2 to TRBJ1-1; 8 bases align to TRBD1. Germline assignment: CDR1 WSHSY and CDR2 SAAADI. V shed 6 bases, J shed 5 bases, and the junction held 14 bases outside the gene matches. The CDR3 has 16 residues. CDR3 DNA: TGCGCCAGCAGAGTAACAGGGGGGCAGGTTGGGACTGAAGCTTTCTTT. Translating it yields CASRVTGGQVGTEAFF.